The rows below give T cell receptor beta chains drawn from one sample of a study of cytomegalovirus exposure and HLA in healthy donors. Sequencing was performed with immunoSEQ multiplex PCR; in TCRdb, only in-frame clones are kept and a portion is missing. The sample has roughly 150,000 clones; approximately 80% are singletons. The source material was PBMCs. These receptors were collected from a woman in her forties or fifties in good health and CMV-seropositive. The CDR3 runs from the conserved cysteine through the conserved F or W. Each record gives: J gene, V gene, D gene, clone size, CDR3 protein, CDR3 DNA. The D gene is left open where the match is weak. A row's size may be missing; if present it is once, few, many or a size class.

>TRBJ2-7|TRBV4-1|-|few
CASSQGGHEQYF
TGCGCCAGCAGCCAAGGGGGGCACGAGCAGTACTTC
>TRBJ2-1|TRBV14|-|-
CASSRLLAHSYNEQFF
TGTGCCAGCAGCCGACTCCTCGCGCACTCCTACAATGAGCAGTTCTTC
>TRBJ2-7|TRBV25-1|TRBD1|-
CASTGDSYEQYF
TGTGCCAGCACAGGGGACAGCTACGAGCAGTACTTC
>TRBJ1-1|TRBV18|-|few
CASSPQGMNTEAFF
TGTGCCAGCTCACCGCAGGGGATGAACACTGAAGCTTTCTTT
>TRBJ2-7|TRBV11-2|TRBD1|-
CASSLPRDSSEQYF
TGTGCCAGCAGCTTACCCAGGGACAGTTCCGAGCAGTACTTC
>TRBJ1-2|TRBV11-2|-|-
CATLTKGGGYTF
TGTGCCACGTTGACCAAAGGAGGTGGCTACACCTTC
>TRBJ2-7|TRBV27|TRBD1|-
CASSSPSGQGQDTGDEQYF
TGTGCCAGCAGTTCCCCCTCGGGACAGGGACAGGACACAGGGGACGAGCAGTACTTC
>TRBJ1-1|TRBV10-1|-|many
CASSWSGFF
TGCGCCAGTTCCTGGTCCGGTTTCTTT
>TRBJ2-7|TRBV5-1|-|-
CASSLVAGEAYEQYF
TGCGCCAGCAGCTTGGTAGCAGGGGAAGCCTACGAGCAGTACTTC
>TRBJ2-1|TRBV10-3|-|-
CAISEARDWYNEQFF
TGTGCCATCAGTGAGGCCCGGGACTGGTACAATGAGCAGTTCTTC
>TRBJ2-2|TRBV6-5|TRBD2|-
CASTGLAFTGELFF
TGTGCCAGCACGGGACTAGCGTTTACCGGGGAGCTGTTTTTT
>TRBJ2-7|TRBV10-2|TRBD2|once
CASTSTSGRAVEQYF
TGCGCCAGCACCTCGACTAGCGGGAGGGCCGTAGAGCAGTACTTC
>TRBJ2-1|TRBV11-2|TRBD2|-
CASSVWQGGNEQFF
TGTGCCAGCAGCGTTTGGCAGGGAGGGAATGAGCAGTTCTTC
>TRBJ2-1|TRBV5-1|TRBD1|-
CASSLRSGQGYNEQFF
TGCGCCAGCAGCTTGCGTTCCGGACAGGGATACAATGAGCAGTTCTTC
>TRBJ2-7|TRBV2|-|-
CASSSPGSRYEQYF
TGTGCCAGCAGTTCGCCTGGGAGTAGATACGAGCAGTACTTC
>TRBJ2-7|TRBV13|-|-
CASSSTGFGEQYF
TGTGCCAGCAGCTCCACAGGGTTCGGCGAGCAGTACTTC
>TRBJ1-2|TRBV7-9|TRBD1|-
CASSPQGTALGNGYTF
TGTGCCAGCAGCCCACAAGGGACAGCCCTTGGAAATGGCTACACCTTC
>TRBJ2-7|TRBV30|-|once
CAWSQRDYEQYF
TGTGCCTGGAGCCAACGGGACTACGAGCAGTACTTC
>TRBJ1-5|TRBV30|TRBD1|-
CAWGTGGSRSNQPQHF
TGTGCCTGGGGGACAGGGGGCAGTCGTAGCAATCAGCCCCAGCATTTT
>TRBJ2-3|TRBV5-1|TRBD2|-
CASRGAGGPGDTQYF
TGCGCCAGCAGAGGAGCGGGGGGGCCGGGAGATACGCAGTATTTT
>TRBJ2-2|TRBV5-1|-|-
CASSLAGAANTGELFF
TGCGCCAGCAGCTTGGCTGGGGCCGCGAACACCGGGGAGCTGTTTTTT
>TRBJ1-1|TRBV7-7|TRBD1|few
CASSPTVWDREAFF
TGTGCTAGCAGCCCCACCGTCTGGGACAGGGAAGCTTTCTTT
>TRBJ1-3|TRBV15|-|few
CATSREAREGNTIYF
TGTGCCACCAGCAGAGAAGCCAGGGAGGGGAACACCATATATTTT
>TRBJ2-3|TRBV27|TRBD2|-
CASSLYGTISDTQYF
TGTGCCAGCAGCCTCTATGGGACTATCTCAGATACGCAGTATTTT